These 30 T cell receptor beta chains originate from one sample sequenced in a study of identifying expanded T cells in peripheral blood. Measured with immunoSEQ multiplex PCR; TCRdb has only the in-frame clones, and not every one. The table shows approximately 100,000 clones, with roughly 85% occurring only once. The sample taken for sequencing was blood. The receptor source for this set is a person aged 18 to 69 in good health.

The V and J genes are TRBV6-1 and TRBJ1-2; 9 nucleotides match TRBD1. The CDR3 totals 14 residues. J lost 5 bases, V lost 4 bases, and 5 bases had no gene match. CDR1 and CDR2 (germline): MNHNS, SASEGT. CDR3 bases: TGTGCCAGCAGTGTAGGGGGGACAGGGTATGGCTACACCTTC. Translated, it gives CASSVGGTGYGYTF.

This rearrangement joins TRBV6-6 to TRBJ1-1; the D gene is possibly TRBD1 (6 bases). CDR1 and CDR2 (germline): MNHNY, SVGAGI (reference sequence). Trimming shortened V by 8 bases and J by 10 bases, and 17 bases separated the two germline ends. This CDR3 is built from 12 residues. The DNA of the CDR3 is TGTGCCAGCGGAGCCGTTTCGGACAGAGCTTTCTTT. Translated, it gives CASGAVSDRAFF.

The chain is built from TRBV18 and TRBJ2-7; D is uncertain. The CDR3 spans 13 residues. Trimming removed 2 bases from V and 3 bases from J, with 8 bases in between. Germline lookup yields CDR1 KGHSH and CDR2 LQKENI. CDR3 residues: CASSPTELYEQYF. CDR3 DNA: TGTGCCAGCTCACCAACAGAACTCTACGAGCAGTACTTC. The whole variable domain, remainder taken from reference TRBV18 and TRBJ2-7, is NAGVMQNPRHLVRRRGQEARLRCSPMKGHSHVYWYRQLPEEGLKFMVYLQKENIIDESGMPKERFSAEFPKEGPSILRIQQVVRGDSAAYFCASSPTELYEQYFGPGTRLTVT.

The DNA for the CDR3 is TGTGCCAGCAGTGACTCAGAGGCTAGCGGGGGGTCGGAGCAGTTCTTC. Protein sequence: CASSDSEASGGSEQFF. This chain uses TRBV6-4 with TRBJ2-1, with 11 nucleotides matching TRBD2. V dropped 0 bases and J dropped 10; count of bases not matched to a gene: 8. Germline V gene lookup returns CDR1 MRHNA and CDR2 SNTAGT. The CDR3 is 16 residues long.

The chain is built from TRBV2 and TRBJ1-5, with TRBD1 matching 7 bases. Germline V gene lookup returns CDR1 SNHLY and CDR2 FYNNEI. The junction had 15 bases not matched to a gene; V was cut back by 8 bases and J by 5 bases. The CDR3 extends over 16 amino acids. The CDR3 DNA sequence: TGTGCCAGCGTGGACAGGTCGTACACGCTAGATCAGCCCCAGCATTTT. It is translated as CASVDRSYTLDQPQHF.

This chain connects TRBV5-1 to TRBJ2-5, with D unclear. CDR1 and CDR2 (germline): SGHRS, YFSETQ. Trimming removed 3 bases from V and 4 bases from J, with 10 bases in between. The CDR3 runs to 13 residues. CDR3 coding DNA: TGCGCCAGCAGCTCTGGACCTACAGAGACCCAGTACTTC. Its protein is CASSSGPTETQYF.

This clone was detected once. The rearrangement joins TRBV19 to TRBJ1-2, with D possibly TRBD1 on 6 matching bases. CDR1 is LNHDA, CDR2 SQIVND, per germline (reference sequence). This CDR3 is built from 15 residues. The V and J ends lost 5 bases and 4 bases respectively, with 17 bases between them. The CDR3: CASSAGAGTGYGYTF. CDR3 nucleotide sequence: TGTGCCAGTAGTGCAGGGGCTGGAACGGGCTATGGCTACACCTTC.

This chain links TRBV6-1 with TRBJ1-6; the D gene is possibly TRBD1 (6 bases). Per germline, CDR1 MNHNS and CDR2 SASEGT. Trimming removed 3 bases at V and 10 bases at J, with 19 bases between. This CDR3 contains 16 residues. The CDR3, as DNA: TGTGCCAGCAGTGATCAGGCAGGGGTTGTGTACTCACCCCTCCACTTT. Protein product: CASSDQAGVVYSPLHF.

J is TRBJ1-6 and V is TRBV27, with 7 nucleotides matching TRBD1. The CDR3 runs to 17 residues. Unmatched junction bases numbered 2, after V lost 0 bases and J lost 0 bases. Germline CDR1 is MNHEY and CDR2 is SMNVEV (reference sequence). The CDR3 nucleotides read TGTGCCAGCAGTTTATCAGGGGGCAACTCCTATAATTCACCCCTCCACTTT. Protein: CASSLSGGNSYNSPLHF.

The CDR3 spells CASSLGTGFQETQYF. For the CDR3, the DNA is TGTGCCAGCAGCTTAGGAACGGGATTTCAAGAGACCCAGTACTTC. The V gene is TRBV11-3, the J gene TRBJ2-5; the D gene is possibly TRBD2 (5 bases). The V end was cut by 1 base, the J end by 2 bases, with 11 bases between. Germline CDR1 and CDR2: SGHNT and YENEEA. The CDR3 consists of 15 residues.

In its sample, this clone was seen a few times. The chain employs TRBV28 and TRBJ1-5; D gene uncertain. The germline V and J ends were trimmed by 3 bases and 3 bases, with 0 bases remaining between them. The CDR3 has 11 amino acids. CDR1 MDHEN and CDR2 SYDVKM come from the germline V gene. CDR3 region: CASSFNQPQHF. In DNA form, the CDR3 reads TGTGCCAGCAGTTTCAATCAGCCCCAGCATTTT.

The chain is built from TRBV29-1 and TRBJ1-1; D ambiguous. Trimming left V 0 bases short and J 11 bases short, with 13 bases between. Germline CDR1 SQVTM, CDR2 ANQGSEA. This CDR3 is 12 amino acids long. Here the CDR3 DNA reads TGCAGCGTTGAAGAGAAGGTCAGGCGTGCTTTCTTT. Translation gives CSVEEKVRRAFF.

CDR3 DNA sequence: TGTGCCAGAAGCCGACAGGGGGCAACCAAAAACATTCAGTACTTC. Its translation: CARSRQGATKNIQYF. The J gene is TRBJ2-4, the V gene TRBV5-3, with 10 bases fitting TRBD1. TRBV5-3 is identified as an open reading frame with a role that is uncertain. After removal of 4 bases from V and 2 bases from J, the junction contained 3 bases not matched to a gene. The CDR3 is 15 amino acids.

In nucleotides, the CDR3 is TGTGCCACCAGCAGAGGAGCTGGGGGCTCCTACGAGCAGTACTTC. It translates to CATSRGAGGSYEQYF. The chain joins TRBV15 to TRBJ2-7; TRBD1 or TRBD2 may be the D gene (5 bases each). The V gene lost 1 base and the J gene lost 0 bases, with 10 bases spanning the gap. The CDR3 is 15 amino acids. The germline V gene encodes CDR1 LNHNV and CDR2 YYDKDF (reference sequence).

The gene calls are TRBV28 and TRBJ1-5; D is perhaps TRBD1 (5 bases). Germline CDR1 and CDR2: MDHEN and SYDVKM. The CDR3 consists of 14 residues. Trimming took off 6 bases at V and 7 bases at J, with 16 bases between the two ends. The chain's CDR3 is CASSSRVLEQPQHF. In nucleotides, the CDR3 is TGTGCCAGCAGCTCCAGGGTTTTAGAGCAGCCCCAGCATTTT. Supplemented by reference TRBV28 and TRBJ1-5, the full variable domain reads DVKVTQSSRYLVKRTGEKVFLECVQDMDHENMFWYRQDPGLGLRLIYFSYDVKMKEKGDIPEGYSVSREKKERFSLILESASTNQTSMYLCASSSRVLEQPQHFGDGTRLSIL.

The CDR3 here is CASSYGTESPLHF. The CDR3 bases are TGTGCCAGCAGTTACGGGACAGAATCACCCCTCCACTTT. The V gene is TRBV6-6, the J gene TRBJ1-6; TRBD1 agrees at 7 bases. This CDR3 has 13 residues. Germline loops: CDR1 MNHNY, CDR2 SVGAGI (reference sequence). After removal of 2 bases from V and 10 bases from J, the junction contained 2 bases not matched to a gene.

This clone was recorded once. Written as DNA, the CDR3 is TGTGCCAGCAGGCGGGGGACACCCTACGAGCAGTACTTC. Its translation is CASRRGTPYEQYF. The chain is built from TRBV6-6 and TRBJ2-7, with a tentative D call TRBD2 (7 bases). Germline V lookup: CDR1 MNHNY, CDR2 SVGAGI (reference sequence). The CDR3 is made up of 13 amino acids. The V end was cut by 6 bases, the J end by 2 bases, with 11 bases between.

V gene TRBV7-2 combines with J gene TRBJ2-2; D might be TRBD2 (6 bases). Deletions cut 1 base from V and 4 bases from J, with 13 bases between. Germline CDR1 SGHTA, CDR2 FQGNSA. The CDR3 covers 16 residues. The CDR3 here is CASSLGLAPTTGELFF. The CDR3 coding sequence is TGTGCCAGCAGCTTAGGGCTAGCGCCGACCACCGGGGAGCTGTTTTTT.

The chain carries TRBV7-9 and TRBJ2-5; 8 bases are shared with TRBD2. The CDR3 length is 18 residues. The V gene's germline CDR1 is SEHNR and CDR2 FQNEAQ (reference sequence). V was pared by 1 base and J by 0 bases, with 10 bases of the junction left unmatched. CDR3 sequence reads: CASSLGVGAGGHQETQYF. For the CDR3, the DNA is TGTGCCAGCAGCTTAGGGGTAGGCGCGGGGGGCCACCAAGAGACCCAGTACTTC.

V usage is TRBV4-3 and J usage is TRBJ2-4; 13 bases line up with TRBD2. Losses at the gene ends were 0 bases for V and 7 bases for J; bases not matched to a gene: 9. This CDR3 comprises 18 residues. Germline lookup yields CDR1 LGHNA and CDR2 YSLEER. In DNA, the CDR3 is TGCGCCAGCAGCCAAGATCCAACTAGCGGGGGGGACGTCAACATTCAGTACTTC. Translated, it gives CASSQDPTSGGDVNIQYF.

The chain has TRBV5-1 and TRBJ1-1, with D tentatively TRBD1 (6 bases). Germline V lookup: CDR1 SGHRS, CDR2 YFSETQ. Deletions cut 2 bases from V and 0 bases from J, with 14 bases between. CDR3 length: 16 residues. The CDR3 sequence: CASSFRGGGLNTEAFF. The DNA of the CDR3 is TGCGCCAGCAGCTTCCGCGGCGGGGGCTTGAACACTGAAGCTTTCTTT.

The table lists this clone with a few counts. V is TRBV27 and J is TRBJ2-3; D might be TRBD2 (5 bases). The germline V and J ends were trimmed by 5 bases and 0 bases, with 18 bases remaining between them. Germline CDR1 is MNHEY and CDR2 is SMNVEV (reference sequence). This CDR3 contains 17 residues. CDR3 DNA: TGTGCCAGCAGTGGCGTTGAGACTATCTTAAGCACAGATACGCAGTATTTT. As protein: CASSGVETILSTDTQYF.

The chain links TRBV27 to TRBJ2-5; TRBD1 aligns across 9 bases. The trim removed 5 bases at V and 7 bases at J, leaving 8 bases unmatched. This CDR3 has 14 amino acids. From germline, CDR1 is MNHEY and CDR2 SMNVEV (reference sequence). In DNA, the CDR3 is TGTGCCAGCAGTCCCGTACAGGGGGCTGGGACCCAGTACTTC. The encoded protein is CASSPVQGAGTQYF.

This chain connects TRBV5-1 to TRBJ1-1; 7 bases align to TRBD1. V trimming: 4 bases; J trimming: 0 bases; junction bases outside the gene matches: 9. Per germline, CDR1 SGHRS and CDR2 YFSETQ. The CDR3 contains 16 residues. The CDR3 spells CASSLDREPLNTEAFF. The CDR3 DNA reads TGCGCCAGCAGCCTCGACAGGGAGCCTTTGAACACTGAAGCTTTCTTT. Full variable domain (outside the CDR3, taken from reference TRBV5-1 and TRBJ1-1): KAGVTQTPRYLIKTRGQQVTLSCSPISGHRSVSWYQQTPGQGLQFLFEYFSETQRNKGNFPGRFSGRQFSNSRSEMNVSTLELGDSALYLCASSLDREPLNTEAFFGQGTRLTVV.

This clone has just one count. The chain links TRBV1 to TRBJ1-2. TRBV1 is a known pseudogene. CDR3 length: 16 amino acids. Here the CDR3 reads CTSSVTVWRKTYGYTF. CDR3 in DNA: TGCACCAGCAGCGTCACTGTTTGGCGAAAGACCTATGGCTACACCTTC.

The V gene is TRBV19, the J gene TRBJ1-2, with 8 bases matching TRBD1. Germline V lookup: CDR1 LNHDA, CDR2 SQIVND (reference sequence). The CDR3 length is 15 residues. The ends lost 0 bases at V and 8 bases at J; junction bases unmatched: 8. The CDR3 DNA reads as TGTGCCAGTAGTATAGACGTAACAGGGGGAAGGGGCTACACCTTC. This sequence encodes CASSIDVTGGRGYTF.

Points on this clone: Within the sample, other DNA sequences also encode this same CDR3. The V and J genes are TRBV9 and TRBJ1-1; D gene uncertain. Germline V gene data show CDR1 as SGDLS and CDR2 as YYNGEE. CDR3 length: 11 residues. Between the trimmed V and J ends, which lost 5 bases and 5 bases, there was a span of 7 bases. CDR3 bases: TGTGCCAGCAGTGCGGGGACTGAAGCTTTCTTT. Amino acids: CASSAGTEAFF. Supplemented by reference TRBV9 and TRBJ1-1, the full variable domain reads DSGVTQTPKHLITATGQRVTLRCSPRSGDLSVYWYQQSLDQGLQFLIQYYNGEERAKGNILERFSAQQFPDLHSELNLSSLELGDSALYFCASSAGTEAFFGQGTRLTVV.

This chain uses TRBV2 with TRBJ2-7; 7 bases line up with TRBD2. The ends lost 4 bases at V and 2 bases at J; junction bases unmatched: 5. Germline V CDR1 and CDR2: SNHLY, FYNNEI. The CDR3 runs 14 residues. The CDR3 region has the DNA TGTGCCAGCAGTGCTGGGGGGGATCCCTACGAGCAGTACTTC. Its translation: CASSAGGDPYEQYF. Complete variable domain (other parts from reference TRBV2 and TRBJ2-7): EPEVTQTPSHQVTQMGQEVILRCVPISNHLYFYWYRQILGQKVEFLVSFYNNEISEKSEIFDDQFSVERPDGSNFTLKIRSTKLEDSAMYFCASSAGGDPYEQYFGPGTRLTVT.

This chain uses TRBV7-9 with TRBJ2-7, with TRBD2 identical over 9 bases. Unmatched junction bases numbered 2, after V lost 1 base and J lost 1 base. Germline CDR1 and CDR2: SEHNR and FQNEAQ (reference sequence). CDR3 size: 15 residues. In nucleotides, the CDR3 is TGTGCCAGCAGCTTAGATCTAGCGGGGTCCTACGAGCAGTACTTC. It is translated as CASSLDLAGSYEQYF.

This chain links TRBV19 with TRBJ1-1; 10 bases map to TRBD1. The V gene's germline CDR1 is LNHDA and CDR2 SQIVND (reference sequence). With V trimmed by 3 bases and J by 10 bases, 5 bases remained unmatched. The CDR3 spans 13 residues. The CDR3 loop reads CASSILDRGRAFF. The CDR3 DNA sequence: TGTGCCAGTAGTATTTTAGACAGGGGGCGAGCTTTCTTT.